Below are 20 T cell receptor beta chains sequenced from a single sample in a study of radiation and T cells in renal cell carcinoma. Stated time point: blood 4 weeks post-SBRT, at nephrectomy. Treatment reported: 15 Gy SBRT to primary tumor, nephrectomy 4 weeks later. Produced via immunoSEQ multiplex PCR; TCRdb's table is partial and in-frame only. This table has around 170,000 clones, 88% appearing once. The sample here was blood, taken from a patient whose treatment included radiotherapy and nephrectomy. These receptor sequences come from a woman between 50 and 59 years old with renal cell carcinoma.

The chain couples TRBV5-1 to TRBJ1-2; TRBD1 matches 11 bases. Trimming took 4 bases from V and 6 from J; bases not matched to a gene: 5. The CDR3 has 14 residues. The germline V gene has CDR1 SGHRS and CDR2 YFSETQ. For the CDR3, the DNA is TGCGCCAGCAGCGAGGACAGGGGGCTGAATGGCTACACCTTC. Encoded protein: CASSEDRGLNGYTF.

The genes are TRBV5-4 and TRBJ2-5, with D possibly matching TRBD2 (7 bases). Germline V gene data show CDR1 as SGHNT and CDR2 as YYREEE (reference sequence). This CDR3 has 15 amino acids. Trimming left V 4 bases short and J 5 bases short, with 18 bases between. The CDR3 is CASSPEGGGFETQYF. The CDR3 DNA follows: TGTGCCAGCAGCCCTGAAGGGGGGGGCTTTGAGACCCAGTACTTC.

The chain recombines TRBV4-1 with TRBJ2-7; weak D call: TRBD1 (6 bases). The CDR3 runs 13 residues. The V and J ends lost 1 base and 11 bases respectively, with 15 bases between them. The germline CDR1 and CDR2 sequences are MGHRA and YSYEKL. The CDR3 loop is CASSQVLSGHKYF. The DNA of the CDR3 is TGCGCCAGCAGCCAAGTCCTATCGGGACATAAGTACTTC.

This chain uses TRBV6-6 with TRBJ1-1, with 8 bases that match TRBD1. V was pared by 11 bases and J by 2 bases, with 7 bases of the junction left unmatched. CDR3 size: 13 residues. CDR1 is MNHNY, CDR2 SVGAGI, per germline (reference sequence). Written as DNA, the CDR3 is TGTGCCGGAGCAGGGGGCTTTAACACTGAAGCTTTCTTT. This translates into CAGAGGFNTEAFF.

This clone was recorded only once. This chain uses TRBV6-1 with TRBJ1-2; D remains unclear. This CDR3 has 15 residues. Trimming removed 1 base at V and 1 base at J, with 10 bases between. The V gene's germline CDR1 is MNHNS and CDR2 SASEGT. CDR3 nucleotide sequence: TGTGCCAGCAGTGAAGTCTTCGGGAATAACTATGGCTACACCTTC. It encodes CASSEVFGNNYGYTF.

This chain connects TRBV19 to TRBJ2-5, with unresolved D. Germline V gene sequence: CDR1 LNHDA, CDR2 SQIVND (reference sequence). The V and J ends lost 6 bases and 5 bases respectively, with 10 bases between them. The CDR3 runs 12 residues. The CDR3 here is CASSYSSETQYF. The CDR3 DNA follows: TGTGCCAGTAGCTATTCGTCGGAGACCCAGTACTTC. Filled out from reference TRBV19 and TRBJ2-5, the complete variable domain reads DGGITQSPKYLFRKEGQNVTLSCEQNLNHDAMYWYRQDPGQGLRLIYYSQIVNDFQKGDIAEGYSVSREKKESFPLTVTSAQKNPTAFYLCASSYSSETQYFGPGTRLLVL.

The chain links TRBV5-6 to TRBJ1-1, with D unclear. Germline V CDR1 and CDR2: SGHDT, YYEEEE. The CDR3 runs to 13 residues. The V end was cut by 4 bases, the J end by 1 base, with 8 bases between. The DNA of the CDR3 is TGTGCCAGCAGCGTAGAGGCGAACACTGAAGCTTTCTTT. This codes for CASSVEANTEAFF.

The V gene is TRBV19, the J gene TRBJ1-4, with TRBD1 identical over 8 bases. Trimming at V came to 0 bases and at J to 5 bases, leaving 5 bases not matched to a gene. The V gene's germline CDR1 is LNHDA and CDR2 SQIVND (reference sequence). CDR3 size: 16 residues. The DNA of the CDR3 is TGTGCCAGTAGTATAGAGACAGGGGTTAGAAATGAAAAACTGTTTTTT. This codes for CASSIETGVRNEKLFF.

The chain employs TRBV14 and TRBJ1-4; D remains unclear. CDR3 size: 16 residues. Between the trimmed V and J ends, which lost 0 bases and 1 base, there was a span of 9 bases. Looked up from germline, CDR1 is SGHDN and CDR2 is FVKESK. Written as DNA, the CDR3 is TGTGCCAGCAGCCAAGATCTGGCAGGAACTAATGAAAAACTGTTTTTT. Protein: CASSQDLAGTNEKLFF.

The rearrangement links TRBV7-2 to TRBJ2-7; D is unresolved. Germline V gene data show CDR1 as SGHTA and CDR2 as FQGNSA. The CDR3 consists of 12 residues. V dropped 2 bases and J dropped 3 bases, with 5 bases sitting between them. The CDR3 here is CASSLTNYEQYF. The CDR3 DNA reads TGTGCCAGCAGCTTAACGAACTACGAGCAGTACTTC.

The chain joins TRBV4-2 to TRBJ2-5; D perhaps matches TRBD1 (6 bases). Deletions cut 1 base from V and 1 base from J, with 13 bases between. Per germline, CDR1 LGHNA and CDR2 YNFKEQ. The CDR3 is 16 amino acids. In nucleotides, the CDR3 is TGTGCCAGCAGCCAAGTGAGGGACACACCCCAAGAGACCCAGTACTTC. Its protein product is CASSQVRDTPQETQYF.

This clone has only one observation. The rearrangement links TRBV29-1 to TRBJ1-2; D possibly corresponds to TRBD1 (5 bases). Germline loops: CDR1 SQVTM, CDR2 ANQGSEA. The CDR3 totals 13 residues. V was shortened by 4 bases and J by 4 bases, with 13 bases between the two germline ends. The CDR3 nucleotides read TGCAGCGTTGTTGAGGGGTCGGGCTATGGCTACACCTTC. Amino acid sequence: CSVVEGSGYGYTF. Drawing the rest from reference TRBV29-1 and TRBJ1-2, the complete variable domain is SAVISQKPSRDICQRGTSLTIQCQVDSQVTMMFWYRQQPGQSLTLIATANQGSEATYESGFVIDKFPISRPNLTFSTLTVSNMSPEDSSIYLCSVVEGSGYGYTFGSGTRLTVV.

Of note for this clone: In the same sample, other DNA sequences code for this CDR3. This chain links TRBV5-1 with TRBJ2-5; 7 bases align to TRBD2. Germline CDR1 and CDR2: SGHRS and YFSETQ. With V trimmed by 0 bases and J by 5 bases, 1 base remained unmatched. The CDR3 has 13 amino acids. CDR3 DNA sequence: TGCGCCAGCAGCTTGGGGGGAGGGGAGACCCAGTACTTC. This sequence encodes CASSLGGGETQYF.

This clone was seen a single time. The rearrangement uses TRBV5-1 and TRBJ2-5; 12 bases fit TRBD2. This CDR3 spans 16 amino acids. J was trimmed by 1 base and V by 0 bases; bases with no gene match: 1. The germline V gene has CDR1 SGHRS and CDR2 YFSETQ. The CDR3, as DNA: TGCGCCAGCAGCTTGGGGGGACTAGCGGGCCAAGAGACCCAGTACTTC. The encoded protein is CASSLGGLAGQETQYF.

The rearrangement uses TRBV4-3 and TRBJ2-1, with D possibly called TRBD1 or TRBD2 (5 bases each). CDR3 size: 15 residues. Trimming pared 0 bases from V and 9 bases from J, leaving 15 bases between. Germline values: CDR1 LGHNA, CDR2 YSLEER. Here the CDR3 DNA reads TGCGCCAGCAGCCAAGATACCGCAGGGACGGGTGAGCAGTTCTTC. Its protein is CASSQDTAGTGEQFF.

Here the CDR3 reads CASSSAGRFNSPLHF. The CDR3 nucleotides read TGTGCCAGCAGCTCGGCTGGACGTTTTAATTCACCCCTCCACTTT. The rearrangement joins TRBV7-8 to TRBJ1-6, with D unresolved. Looked up from germline, CDR1 is SGHVS and CDR2 is FQNEAQ. The CDR3 covers 15 residues. The V end was cut by 4 bases, the J end by 6 bases, with 13 bases between.

This chain joins TRBV2 and TRBJ2-1; the match to TRBD2 covers 8 bases. The CDR3 length is 17 residues. With 8 bases clipped from V and 4 bases from J, the junction kept 16 bases outside the gene matches. Germline-derived CDR1 and CDR2 are SNHLY and FYNNEI. The CDR3 nucleotides read TGTGCCAGCGGGACTAGTTTTTCAGAGCGTGAGTACAATGAGCAGTTCTTC. Translation: CASGTSFSEREYNEQFF.

The chain joins TRBV27 to TRBJ2-7; 7 bases align to TRBD2. Losses at the gene ends were 7 bases for V and 3 bases for J; bases not matched to a gene: 6. This CDR3 region has 13 residues. Germline CDR1 MNHEY, CDR2 SMNVEV (reference sequence). The CDR3 is CASKSWTSYEQYF. The CDR3 DNA sequence: TGTGCCAGCAAGAGTTGGACTAGCTACGAGCAGTACTTC.

The gene calls are TRBV5-6 and TRBJ2-7, with 7 bases identical to TRBD1. This CDR3 contains 14 residues. V lost 0 bases, J lost 4 bases, and 4 bases stayed unmatched. Germline CDR1 and CDR2: SGHDT and YYEEEE. CDR3 DNA sequence: TGTGCCAGCAGCTTGGTAGGGGGCGCGTACGAGCAGTACTTC. Protein product: CASSLVGGAYEQYF.

This clone was detected only once. The sample carries other DNA sequences with the same CDR3. The chain combines TRBV5-4 with TRBJ2-3, with D unclear. V dropped 0 bases and J dropped 3 bases, with 2 bases sitting between them. Germline V gives CDR1 SGHNT, CDR2 YYREEE (reference sequence). The CDR3 extends over 12 amino acids. The CDR3 coding sequence is TGTGCCAGCAGCTTGGCAACAGATACGCAGTATTTT. As protein: CASSLATDTQYF.